This T cell receptor beta chain comes out of a study of Graves' ophthalmopathy and Graves' hyperthyroidism. Study-level findings and limits: Most expanded clonotypes in thyroid above 0.001 frequency also showed up in blood.

The table lists this clonotype with many counts. Its antigen is not identified. RNA served as the template for amplifying TCR beta CDR3 regions. The authors performed first-round RT-PCR with HTBI primers and then a second-round multiplex PCR. TCRdb re-analysed the multiplex PCR reads in MiXCR, keeping a single row per CDR3 protein. The sample shows about 390,000 distinct CDR3 sequences, roughly 14% of them seen only once. The ends were cut back, 5 bases at V and 6 bases at J, with 10 bases in the middle. The CDR3 length is 12 residues. The germline V gene has CDR1 SGHVS and CDR2 FQNEAQ. Sequencing input: peripheral blood. This TCR was recovered from a woman aged 18-29 years with stable Graves' hyperthyroidism. V is TRBV7-8 and J is TRBJ1-2; D not resolved. CDR3 DNA: TGTGCCAGCAGCGCGTCCCGGAATGGCTACACCTTC. It encodes CASSASRNGYTF.